These 24 T cell receptor beta chains came from one sample sequenced in a study of beta chain features in type 1 diabetes. Expressed TCRB transcripts were sequenced after all isolated RNA was converted to cDNA. Clones were sequenced by immunoSEQ multiplex PCR, and TCRdb holds only the in-frame ones, with some missing. The repertoire holds approximately 38,000 clones, around 60% seen once, with around 2% in the top ten. Sequenced input: Tregs from blood. These TCRs come from a woman under 40 in good health.

V and J are TRBV29-1 and TRBJ2-3; 7 positions agree with TRBD2. Germline V gives CDR1 SQVTM, CDR2 ANQGSEA. The V segment lost 4 bases and the J segment 3 bases; nucleotides outside the gene matches: 4. The CDR3 covers 13 residues. CDR3 bases: TGCAGCGTTGCTAAAGCGGGAACAGATACGCAGTATTTT. Translation gives CSVAKAGTDTQYF.

The chain is built from TRBV7-6 and TRBJ2-7, with D tentatively TRBD1 (5 bases). The V gene's germline CDR1 is SGHVS and CDR2 FNYEAQ. Between the trimmed V and J ends, which lost 2 bases and 4 bases, there was a span of 9 bases. The CDR3 is made up of 13 amino acids. This CDR3 is CASSLFGQYEQYF. Here the CDR3 DNA reads TGTGCCAGCAGCTTATTTGGACAATACGAGCAGTACTTC.

The rearrangement uses TRBV9 and TRBJ2-5, with a tentative D call TRBD2 (5 bases). The CDR3 has 16 residues. The V and J ends lost 0 bases and 4 bases respectively, with 16 bases between them. Germline CDR1 and CDR2: SGDLS and YYNGEE. The CDR3 protein is CASSVESGRAGETQYF. CDR3 DNA: TGTGCCAGCAGCGTAGAAAGTGGGAGAGCCGGAGAGACCCAGTACTTC.

This clone has more than one count but fewer than ten. This chain connects TRBV25-1 to TRBJ2-6, with D perhaps matching TRBD1 (7 bases). The CDR3 extends over 17 amino acids. Germline V gene lookup returns CDR1 MGHDK and CDR2 SYGVNS. The ends were cut back, 2 bases at V and 0 bases at J, with 11 bases in the middle. CDR3 nucleotides: TGTGCCAGCAGTGAACCGGAGGGGGCCTCTGGGGCCAACGTCCTGACTTTC. It is translated as CASSEPEGASGANVLTF.

This clone was found a few times. Other DNA sequences from this sample encode an identical CDR3 as well. The CDR3 region is CASSSRLAGMEETQYF. CDR3 DNA: TGTGCCAGCAGCTCGAGACTAGCGGGAATGGAAGAGACCCAGTACTTC. This sequence joins TRBV5-4 and TRBJ2-5; 11 bases map to TRBD2. This CDR3 region has 16 residues. Germline V gene data show CDR1 as SGHNT and CDR2 as YYREEE (reference sequence). Unmatched junction bases numbered 7, after V lost 3 bases and J lost 3 bases. The entire variable domain, with the rest obtained from reference TRBV5-4 and TRBJ2-5, is as follows: ETGVTQSPTHLIKTRGQQVTLRCSSQSGHNTVSWYQQALGQGPQFIFQYYREEENGRGNFPPRFSGLQFPNYSSELNVNALELDDSALYLCASSSRLAGMEETQYFGPGTRLLVL.

On this clone: The sample holds other DNA sequences that translate to the same CDR3. V and J are TRBV5-4 and TRBJ1-2; 10 positions match TRBD1. Germline CDR1 SGHNT, CDR2 YYREEE (reference sequence). V shed 4 bases and J 2 bases; nucleotides not matched to a gene: 2. CDR3 size: 14 residues. The CDR3 protein is CASSLGQGNYGYTF. For the CDR3, the DNA is TGTGCCAGCAGCCTGGGACAGGGGAACTATGGCTACACCTTC.

This clone came up a few times. J is TRBJ2-5 and V is TRBV7-2, with TRBD1 as a possible D gene (5 bases). Germline V gene data show CDR1 as SGHTA and CDR2 as FQGNSA. Trimming pared 4 bases from V and 2 bases from J, leaving 11 bases between. The CDR3 consists of 14 residues. CDR3 amino acids: CASSSQGIQETQYF. The CDR3 coding sequence is TGTGCCAGCAGCTCTCAGGGAATACAAGAGACCCAGTACTTC.

The CDR3 loop reads CASTSGEGVGHEQFF. Written as DNA, the CDR3 is TGTGCCAGCACCTCCGGAGAGGGCGTTGGACATGAGCAGTTCTTC. The chain recombines TRBV27 with TRBJ2-1; tentatively, D is TRBD2 (5 bases). Germline CDR1 and CDR2: MNHEY and SMNVEV (reference sequence). CDR3 length: 15 residues. Trimming removed 7 bases at V and 8 bases at J, with 21 bases between.

This clone has just a few counts. The chain employs TRBV6-6 and TRBJ2-7; TRBD2 matches at 12 bases. The V gene's germline CDR1 is MNHNY and CDR2 SVGAGI (reference sequence). V gave up 6 bases and J gave up 4 bases; unmatched junction bases: 1. The length of the CDR3 is 13 residues. CDR3 residues: CASRTSGSYEQYF. CDR3 bases: TGTGCCAGCAGGACTAGCGGGAGTTACGAGCAGTACTTC.

V gene TRBV7-8 combines with J gene TRBJ2-1, with D unclear. V gave up 2 bases and J gave up 8 bases, with 7 bases separating them. This CDR3 contains 12 residues. CDR1 is SGHVS, CDR2 FQNEAQ, per germline. The CDR3 sequence is CASSLQPDEQFF. The CDR3, as DNA: TGTGCCAGCAGCTTACAACCGGATGAGCAGTTCTTC. The full variable domain, its missing parts supplied by reference TRBV7-8 and TRBJ2-1, is GAGVSQSPRYKVAKRGQDVALRCDPISGHVSLFWYQQALGQGPEFLTYFQNEAQLDKSGLPSDRFFAERPEGSVSTLKIQRTQQEDSAVYLCASSLQPDEQFFGPGTRLTVL.

The V and J genes are TRBV5-1 and TRBJ1-2; TRBD1 agrees at 9 bases. The CDR3 loop spans 13 amino acids. Germline CDR1 SGHRS, CDR2 YFSETQ. Trimming cost V 0 bases and J 6 bases; bases outside gene matches: 0. The chain's CDR3 is CASSLDRGHGYTF. Written as DNA, the CDR3 is TGCGCCAGCAGCTTGGACAGGGGGCATGGCTACACCTTC.

V gene TRBV7-9 combines with J gene TRBJ2-5, with 8 bases that match TRBD1. V shed 5 bases and J 2 bases; nucleotides not matched to a gene: 7. The CDR3 length is 15 residues. CDR1 and CDR2 from the germline V gene are SEHNR and FQNEAQ (reference sequence). The DNA for the CDR3 is TGTGCCAGCAGCAGACAGGGGCGAAAACAAGAGACCCAGTACTTC. It yields the protein CASSRQGRKQETQYF.

The chain links TRBV5-1 to TRBJ1-1; D is possibly TRBD1 (5 bases). The CDR3 totals 13 residues. Between the trimmed V and J ends, which lost 2 bases and 4 bases, there was a span of 9 bases. Germline lookup yields CDR1 SGHRS and CDR2 YFSETQ. The CDR3 sequence is CASSFAGGTEAFF. The CDR3 DNA follows: TGCGCCAGCAGCTTCGCCGGGGGCACTGAAGCTTTCTTT.

The chain is built from TRBV6-5 and TRBJ2-4, with D tentatively TRBD2 (5 bases). CDR1 and CDR2 (germline): MNHEY, SVGAGI. The CDR3 is 13 residues long. Trimming shortened V by 6 bases and J by 0 bases, and 6 bases separated the two germline ends. The CDR3 nucleotides read TGTGCCAGCAGCGGGATAGCCAAAAACATTCAGTACTTC. Protein product: CASSGIAKNIQYF.

This chain connects TRBV19 to TRBJ1-6, with D possibly matching TRBD1 (6 bases). The CDR3 has 16 amino acids. The germline V gene encodes CDR1 LNHDA and CDR2 SQIVND (reference sequence). Deletions cut 5 bases from V and 8 bases from J, with 19 bases between. In DNA form, the CDR3 reads TGTGCCAGTAGTGCATACCCAGCGGCAGGGGATTCACCCCTCCACTTT. Its translation is CASSAYPAAGDSPLHF.

V usage is TRBV4-3 and J usage is TRBJ2-3, with D perhaps TRBD1 (5 bases). Germline V gene data show CDR1 as LGHNA and CDR2 as YSLEER. The ends were cut back, 4 bases at V and 6 bases at J, with 17 bases in the middle. The length of the CDR3 is 15 residues. CDR3 DNA sequence: TGCGCCAGCAGCCGGGAATGGGTTGCAGGGGATACGCAGTATTTT. Translating gives CASSREWVAGDTQYF.

This clone was recorded only once. V gene TRBV11-1 combines with J gene TRBJ2-1; TRBD2 matches at 13 bases. The V and J ends lost 2 bases and 9 bases, in that order; junction bases with no gene match: 7. Germline V gives CDR1 SGHAT, CDR2 FQDESV (reference sequence). The CDR3 loop spans 16 amino acids. The CDR3 region is CASSLRTSGRRGEQFF. For the CDR3, the DNA is TGTGCCAGCAGCTTACGGACTAGCGGGAGAAGAGGTGAGCAGTTCTTC.

This chain connects TRBV5-1 to TRBJ2-1; D remains unclear. The CDR3 loop spans 14 amino acids. The ends were cut back, 1 base at V and 4 bases at J, with 9 bases in the middle. Germline V gives CDR1 SGHRS, CDR2 YFSETQ. The CDR3 nucleotides read TGCGCCAGCAGCTTGCGTGCGGCGTACAATGAGCAGTTCTTC. It yields the protein CASSLRAAYNEQFF.

This clone was seen only once. The rearrangement links TRBV29-1 to TRBJ2-5; 8 positions match TRBD2. Losses at the gene ends were 7 bases for V and 1 base for J; bases not matched to a gene: 11. Germline CDR1 reads SQVTM; CDR2 reads ANQGSEA. The CDR3 totals 15 residues. CDR3 DNA sequence: TGCAGCGGCCGGGGGGGCGTGAGGGGCCAAGAGACCCAGTACTTC. Protein sequence: CSGRGGVRGQETQYF. Based on the CDR3 plus reference TRBV29-1 and TRBJ2-5, the full variable domain is SAVISQKPSRDICQRGTSLTIQCQVDSQVTMMFWYRQQPGQSLTLIATANQGSEATYESGFVIDKFPISRPNLTFSTLTVSNMSPEDSSIYLCSGRGGVRGQETQYFGPGTRLLVL.

V is TRBV9 and J is TRBJ2-1; 12 positions match TRBD2. Trimming cost V 0 bases and J 4 bases; bases outside gene matches: 14. The CDR3 totals 20 residues. CDR1 is SGDLS and CDR2 is YYNGEE in the germline V gene. In DNA, the CDR3 is TGTGCCAGCAGCGTAGAGACTAGCGGGAGAATCGGGGCCAGGTACAATGAGCAGTTCTTC. Translating it yields CASSVETSGRIGARYNEQFF.

This sequence joins TRBV7-2 and TRBJ2-3, with 13 bases identical to TRBD2. This CDR3 has 16 amino acids. V lost 4 bases to trimming and J lost 6 bases; unmatched junction nucleotides: 7. Germline CDR1 is SGHTA and CDR2 is FQGNSA. Here the CDR3 reads CASSSRLAGGSDTQYF. CDR3 in DNA: TGTGCCAGCAGCTCTCGACTAGCGGGAGGAAGCGATACGCAGTATTTT.

This chain links TRBV7-9 with TRBJ1-6; 8 nucleotides line up with TRBD1. Germline V gives CDR1 SEHNR, CDR2 FQNEAQ (reference sequence). The CDR3 loop spans 16 amino acids. The ends lost 5 bases at V and 7 bases at J; junction bases unmatched: 10. The CDR3 DNA follows: TGTGCCAGCAGCCCCTTAGGACAGGGTCAAAATTCACCCCTCCACTTT. It encodes CASSPLGQGQNSPLHF.

The CDR3, as DNA: TGTGCCAGCAGCTCTCTTACTAGAAGCTCCTACAATGAGCAGTTCTTC. Protein product: CASSSLTRSSYNEQFF. The rearrangement joins TRBV11-2 to TRBJ2-1; the D gene is possibly TRBD2 (5 bases). Looked up from germline, CDR1 is SGHAT and CDR2 is FQNNGV. This CDR3 spans 16 amino acids. V lost 4 bases and J 0 bases, leaving 13 bases between the germline ends.

The rearrangement joins TRBV6-1 to TRBJ2-3; possible D gene TRBD1, 6 bases. The CDR3 consists of 14 residues. Looked up from germline, CDR1 is MNHNS and CDR2 is SASEGT. The V end was cut by 7 bases, the J end by 6 bases, with 17 bases between. Written as DNA, the CDR3 is TGTGCCAGCAAAAGGGACATACCTGGGGATACGCAGTATTTT. It translates to CASKRDIPGDTQYF.